This T cell receptor (beta chain) was captured in a study of lung T cells in sarcoidosis with Löfgren's syndrome. Overall study: Analyses focused on Löfgren's syndrome patients.

Study-wide results and limits: TRBV2 was the preferred pairing partner of TRAV12-1, with similar CDR3s. The most expanded V genes in Löfgren's patients were reportedly TRAV12-1 and TRBV2.

Using its own MiXCR run on the reads, TCRdb lists one record per CDR3 protein. Of some 2,500 distinct CDR3 sequences in the sample, 25% to 35% were seen once. This clonotype is classed as medium-sized. The target antigen is unknown. The germline gives CDR1 MNHNS, CDR2 SASEGT. V gave up 5 bases and J gave up 1 base, with 11 bases separating them. The CDR3 is made up of 14 amino acids. Sample: CD4+ T cells from PBMCs. The receptor's source is a human donor with sarcoidosis (Löfgren's syndrome or another form), or a control subject (not recorded which). V gene TRBV6-1 combines with J gene TRBJ1-1, with D hard to call. DNA of the CDR3: TGTGCCAGCAGTTGGGAAGGGAGGAACACTGAAGCTTTCTTT. Residues: CASSWEGRNTEAFF.